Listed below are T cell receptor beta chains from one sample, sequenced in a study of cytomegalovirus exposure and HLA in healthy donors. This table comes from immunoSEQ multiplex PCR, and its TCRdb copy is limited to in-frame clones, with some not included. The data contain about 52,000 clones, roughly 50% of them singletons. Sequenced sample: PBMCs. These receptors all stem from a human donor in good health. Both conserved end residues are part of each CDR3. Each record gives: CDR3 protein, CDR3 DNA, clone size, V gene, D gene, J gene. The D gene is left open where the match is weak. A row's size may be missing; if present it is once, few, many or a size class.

CASSLRQGTLNGYTF | TGTGCCAGCAGCCTTAGACAGGGTACCTTGAATGGCTACACCTTC | - | TRBV6-5 | TRBD1 | TRBJ1-2
CASSPAGGTEAFF | TGCGCCAGCAGCCCGGCGGGGGGTACTGAAGCTTTCTTT | - | TRBV4-1 | - | TRBJ1-1
CASRYNNGLANSPLHF | TGTGCCAGCAGATATAACAATGGGCTAGCAAATTCACCCCTCCACTTT | - | TRBV5-4 | - | TRBJ1-6
CASRSGSRNSPLHF | TGTGCCAGCAGATCGGGATCACGGAATTCACCCCTCCACTTT | - | TRBV7-2 | - | TRBJ1-6
CASSGTSGGSGANVLTF | TGTGCCAGCAGCGGGACTAGCGGGGGCTCTGGGGCCAACGTCCTGACTTTC | - | TRBV5-4 | TRBD2 | TRBJ2-6
CSSSLATGGSGANYGYTF | TGTTCCAGCAGCTTAGCTACAGGGGGCTCTGGAGCTAACTATGGCTACACCTTC | once | TRBV7-9 | TRBD1 | TRBJ1-2
CASSPELQETQYF | TGTGCCAGCAGCCCTGAGCTCCAAGAGACCCAGTACTTC | few | TRBV9 | - | TRBJ2-5
CASSLSPGDTQYF | TGTGCCAGCAGCTTGAGTCCCGGTGATACGCAGTATTTT | - | TRBV7-2 | - | TRBJ2-3
CASSPSRQGVSNQPQHF | TGTGCCAGCAGCCCCTCCCGACAGGGGGTTAGCAATCAGCCCCAGCATTTT | few | TRBV5-8 | TRBD1 | TRBJ1-5
CASSSNQGQGAGNTIYF | TGTGCCAGCAGCTCTAACCAAGGACAGGGAGCAGGAAACACCATATATTTT | - | TRBV7-9 | TRBD1 | TRBJ1-3
CASSYKGQGLLPLHF | TGTGCCAGCAGTTACAAGGGACAGGGCCTTTTGCCCCTCCACTTT | - | TRBV6-5 | TRBD1 | TRBJ1-6
CASSFDTFSGNTIYF | TGTGCCAGCAGCTTCGACACTTTCTCTGGAAACACCATATATTTT | few | TRBV7-2 | - | TRBJ1-3
CASGPSRAGLTPLHF | TGTGCCAGCGGTCCCTCCCGGGCAGGGTTGACACCCCTCCACTTT | - | TRBV27 | - | TRBJ1-6
CASSFDREANYGYTF | TGCGCCAGCAGCTTTGACAGGGAAGCTAACTATGGCTACACCTTC | few | TRBV5-1 | TRBD1 | TRBJ1-2
CAWSEGQGPVYEQYF | TGTGCCTGGAGTGAGGGTCAGGGGCCCGTCTACGAGCAGTACTTC | few | TRBV30 | - | TRBJ2-7
CASRGQGPSSPLHF | TGTGCCAGCAGGGGACAGGGACCAAGCTCACCCCTCCACTTT | few | TRBV6-1 | TRBD1 | TRBJ1-6
CAWSVPSGGAYNSPLHF | TGTGCCTGGAGTGTACCCTCGGGGGGCGCCTATAATTCACCCCTCCACTTT | - | TRBV30 | - | TRBJ1-6
CASRLAGGPDTQYF | TGTGCCAGCAGACTAGCGGGGGGGCCAGATACGCAGTATTTT | - | TRBV6-5 | TRBD2 | TRBJ2-3
CASSLRGGYEQYF | TGTGCCAGCAGTTTACGGGGGGGCTACGAGCAGTACTTC | - | TRBV5-6 | TRBD2 | TRBJ2-7
CASSPPWGPSTDTQYF | TGCGCCAGCAGCCCTCCCTGGGGCCCTAGCACAGATACGCAGTATTTT | - | TRBV4-3 | - | TRBJ2-3
CASRVGGSGANVLTF | TGTGCCAGCAGGGTGGGGGGCTCTGGGGCCAACGTCCTGACTTTC | - | TRBV6-1 | - | TRBJ2-6
CSVEYRTRGYEQFF | TGCAGCGTTGAATACCGGACTAGGGGCTATGAGCAGTTCTTC | - | TRBV29-1 | TRBD2 | TRBJ2-1
CAWRTGNGEKLFF | TGTGCCTGGAGGACCGGGAACGGGGAAAAACTGTTTTTT | few | TRBV30 | - | TRBJ1-4
CASSERTAHNYGYTF | TGCGCCAGCAGTGAGAGGACAGCCCATAACTATGGCTACACCTTC | - | TRBV10-1 | - | TRBJ1-2
CAWSRGSSYEQYF | TGTGCCTGGAGTCGGGGTAGCTCCTACGAGCAGTACTTC | few | TRBV30 | - | TRBJ2-7
CASSYSGGGAQHF | TGTGCCAGCAGTTACTCGGGGGGTGGGGCCCAGCATTTT | - | TRBV6-5 | - | TRBJ1-5
CSVRSGTTFNEQFF | TGCAGCGTCAGATCCGGGACTACGTTCAATGAGCAGTTCTTC | - | TRBV29-1 | TRBD2 | TRBJ2-1
CAWRRQGATEAFF | TGTGCCTGGAGAAGACAGGGGGCGACTGAAGCTTTCTTT | few | TRBV30 | TRBD1 | TRBJ1-1
CASSSWTVNMNTEAFF | TGTGCCAGCAGTTCGTGGACAGTTAATATGAACACTGAAGCTTTCTTT | - | TRBV6-5 | - | TRBJ1-1
CASSFGQLSPLHF | TGTGCCAGCAGTTTCGGACAGCTTTCACCCCTCCACTTT | - | TRBV7-9 | - | TRBJ1-6
CASSPNRVGAFF | TGTGCCAGCAGCCCAAACAGGGTTGGGGCTTTCTTT | few | TRBV7-9 | - | TRBJ1-1
CAWWIQGRFGYTF | TGTGCCTGGTGGATACAGGGGAGGTTTGGCTACACCTTC | - | TRBV30 | TRBD1 | TRBJ1-2
CATSASSRLGDGYTF | TGTGCCACCAGCGCCAGCAGCCGACTAGGGGACGGCTACACCTTC | - | TRBV15 | - | TRBJ1-2
CASSRGSRGAEAFF | TGTGCCAGCAGCCGGGGGTCACGGGGGGCTGAAGCTTTCTTT | - | TRBV5-6 | - | TRBJ1-1
CASSLIPDGQGEYGYTF | TGTGCCAGCAGCTTAATCCCCGATGGACAGGGAGAATATGGCTACACCTTC | - | TRBV7-6 | TRBD1 | TRBJ1-2
CASSAGGLYSNQPQHF | TGTGCCAGCAGTGCAGGGGGATTGTATAGCAATCAGCCCCAGCATTTT | few | TRBV6-1 | TRBD1 | TRBJ1-5
CASSFGLQLFF | TGTGCCAGCAGCTTCGGTCTACAACTGTTTTTT | - | TRBV7-9 | - | TRBJ1-4
CAWNSGGGYEQYF | TGTGCCTGGAACTCAGGGGGCGGATACGAGCAGTACTTC | - | TRBV30 | TRBD1 | TRBJ2-7
CASSERAPFASYGYTF | TGCGCCAGCAGCGAGCGGGCCCCCTTCGCTAGCTATGGCTACACCTTC | - | TRBV5-1 | - | TRBJ1-2
CASGLQGENEQFF | TGTGCCAGCGGGCTACAGGGGGAGAATGAGCAGTTCTTC | few | TRBV2 | TRBD1 | TRBJ2-1
CASSDSGGGYNEQFF | TGTGCCAGCAGTGACTCCGGGGGGGGATACAATGAGCAGTTCTTC | - | TRBV6-4 | TRBD2 | TRBJ2-1
CASSPPLQDEQYF | TGTGCCAGCAGCCCCCCGCTACAGGACGAGCAGTACTTC | - | TRBV13 | - | TRBJ2-7